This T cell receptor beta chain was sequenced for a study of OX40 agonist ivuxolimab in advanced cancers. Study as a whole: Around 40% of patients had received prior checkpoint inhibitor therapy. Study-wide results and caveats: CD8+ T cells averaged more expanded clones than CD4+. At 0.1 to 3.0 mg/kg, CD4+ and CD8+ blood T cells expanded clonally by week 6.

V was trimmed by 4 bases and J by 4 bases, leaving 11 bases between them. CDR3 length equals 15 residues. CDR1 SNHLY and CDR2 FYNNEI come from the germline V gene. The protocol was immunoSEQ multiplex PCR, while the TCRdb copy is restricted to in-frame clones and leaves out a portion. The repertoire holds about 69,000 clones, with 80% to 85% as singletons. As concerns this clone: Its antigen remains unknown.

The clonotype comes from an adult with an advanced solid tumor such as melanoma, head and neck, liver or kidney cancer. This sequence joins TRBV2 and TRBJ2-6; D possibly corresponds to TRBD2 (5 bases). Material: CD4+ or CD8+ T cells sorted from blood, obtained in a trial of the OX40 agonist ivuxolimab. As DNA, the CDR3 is TGTGCCAGCAGTGGGTTGGGGAGCGGGGCCAACGTCCTGACTTTC. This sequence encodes CASSGLGSGANVLTF.